A single sample is the source of the 31 T cell receptor beta chains below, sequenced in a study of blood T cell repertoires in COVID-19. Profiling relied on immunoSEQ multiplex PCR, and the TCRdb table lists in-frame clones only, not all of them. Of more than 55,000 clones listed, roughly 90% are singletons. Input material: peripheral blood. These TCRs come from a man aged 50 to 59 with active COVID-19.

This clone was observed a single time. The chain links TRBV10-3 to TRBJ1-5; D may be TRBD1 (6 bases). Trimming shortened V by 6 bases and J by 1 base, and 13 bases separated the two germline ends. The CDR3 covers 15 residues. The germline V gene encodes CDR1 ENHRY and CDR2 SYGVKD. The CDR3 DNA reads TGTGCCATCAGAAAAGGGGGAGAGAGCAATCAGCCCCAGCATTTT. Translating gives CAIRKGGESNQPQHF.

This sequence joins TRBV3-1 (or the pseudogene TRBV3-2) and TRBJ2-7; D may be TRBD1 (6 bases). Germline-derived CDR1 and CDR2 are LGHDT and YNNKEL (reference sequence). CDR3 length equals 16 residues. Trimming took off 4 bases at V and 6 bases at J, with 22 bases between the two ends. CDR3 in amino acids: CASSRYAGERRSEQYF. CDR3 nucleotide sequence: TGTGCCAGCAGCCGTTACGCAGGGGAGCGGAGGTCCGAGCAGTACTTC.

The chain uses TRBV9 and TRBJ2-1; D may be TRBD2 (6 bases). Per the germline V gene, CDR1 is SGDLS and CDR2 is YYNGEE. The CDR3 is 14 residues long. Trimming cost V 5 bases and J 2 bases, with 11 bases left between them. This chain's CDR3 is CASSGRTAYNEQFF. CDR3 sequence (DNA): TGTGCCAGCAGTGGGAGGACGGCCTACAATGAGCAGTTCTTC.

The V gene is TRBV11-2, the J gene TRBJ2-5, with TRBD1 matching over 7 bases. Trimming at V came to 5 bases and at J to 1 base, leaving 10 bases not matched to a gene. The length of the CDR3 is 16 residues. Germline V gives CDR1 SGHAT, CDR2 FQNNGV. This CDR3 is CASSRPGKGAQETQYF. The DNA for the CDR3 is TGTGCCAGCAGCCGCCCGGGGAAGGGGGCCCAAGAGACCCAGTACTTC. Full variable domain (outside the CDR3, taken from reference TRBV11-2 and TRBJ2-5): EAGVAQSPRYKIIEKRQSVAFWCNPISGHATLYWYQQILGQGPKLLIQFQNNGVVDDSQLPKDRFSAERLKGVDSTLKIQPAKLEDSAVYLCASSRPGKGAQETQYFGPGTRLLVL.

This clone was counted a single time. The rearrangement uses TRBV4-1 and TRBJ1-1; D unresolved. CDR3 size: 15 residues. Per germline, CDR1 MGHRA and CDR2 YSYEKL. Trimming removed 4 bases at V and 7 bases at J, with 19 bases between. Here the CDR3 reads CASSLPTAGIGEAFF. The CDR3 region has the DNA TGCGCCAGCAGCCTACCTACGGCAGGTATCGGTGAAGCTTTCTTT.

V and J are TRBV5-1 and TRBJ2-1; 9 nucleotides agree with TRBD2. The J segment lost 6 bases and the V segment lost 3 bases, leaving 7 bases of the junction unmatched. The CDR3 is 15 residues long. The germline V gene has CDR1 SGHRS and CDR2 YFSETQ. In DNA, the CDR3 is TGCGCCAGCAGCTATAGCGGGGGCCGGGTCAATGAGCAGTTCTTC. Its translation is CASSYSGGRVNEQFF.

The chain has TRBV9 and TRBJ2-3; 12 bases fit TRBD2. Germline values: CDR1 SGDLS, CDR2 YYNGEE. After removal of 0 bases from V and 6 bases from J, the junction contained 8 bases not matched to a gene. There are 17 residues in the CDR3. CDR3 in DNA: TGTGCCAGCAGCGTAGCATCCCTAGCGGGGGGGCAGGATACGCAGTATTTT. This codes for CASSVASLAGGQDTQYF.

The genes are TRBV25-1 and TRBJ2-1, with a possible D match to TRBD2 (7 bases). Germline CDR1 MGHDK, CDR2 SYGVNS. The CDR3 is 14 residues long. Trimming cost V 6 bases and J 2 bases, with 11 bases left between them. CDR3 sequence: CASSMRGPYNEQFF. The CDR3 region has the DNA TGTGCCAGCAGCATGCGGGGGCCCTACAATGAGCAGTTCTTC.

V and J are TRBV5-6 and TRBJ2-6; D gene unclear. The CDR3 consists of 14 residues. Per the germline V gene, CDR1 is SGHDT and CDR2 is YYEEEE. Trimming cost V 6 bases and J 0 bases, with 7 bases left between them. In DNA, the CDR3 is TGTGCCAGCACCGGGTTCTCTGGGGCCAACGTCCTGACTTTC. Amino acid sequence: CASTGFSGANVLTF.

The chain uses TRBV19 and TRBJ2-7; possible D gene TRBD1, 6 bases. Trimming took off 1 base at V and 0 bases at J, with 10 bases between the two ends. The V gene's germline CDR1 is LNHDA and CDR2 SQIVND (reference sequence). The CDR3 is made up of 15 amino acids. CDR3 in amino acids: CASSIGTGSSYEQYF. The DNA of the CDR3 is TGTGCCAGTAGTATAGGCACAGGGTCCTCCTACGAGCAGTACTTC.

This chain joins TRBV18 and TRBJ1-5; D gene uncertain. This CDR3 comprises 14 residues. The germline V gene has CDR1 KGHSH and CDR2 LQKENI. V shed 6 bases and J shed 3 bases, with 12 bases lying between them. CDR3 amino acids: CASSEDNTNQPQHF. DNA for the CDR3: TGTGCCAGCTCCGAAGACAACACCAATCAGCCCCAGCATTTT.

This clone showed up just a few times. V gene TRBV19 combines with J gene TRBJ2-3; possible D gene TRBD2, 5 bases. V lost 5 bases, J lost 1 base, and 16 bases lay in between. The V gene's germline CDR1 is LNHDA and CDR2 SQIVND (reference sequence). This CDR3 is 16 amino acids long. CDR3 sequence: CASSAGGRAGTDTQYF. The CDR3 DNA follows: TGTGCCAGTAGTGCCGGAGGTAGGGCCGGCACAGATACGCAGTATTTT. The whole variable domain, filled in from reference TRBV19 and TRBJ2-3, reads DGGITQSPKYLFRKEGQNVTLSCEQNLNHDAMYWYRQDPGQGLRLIYYSQIVNDFQKGDIAEGYSVSREKKESFPLTVTSAQKNPTAFYLCASSAGGRAGTDTQYFGPGTRLTVL.

This chain links TRBV6-2 or TRBV6-3 with TRBJ2-7; TRBD1 agrees at 11 bases. The CDR3 runs 13 residues. From germline, CDR1 is MNHEY and CDR2 SVGEGT. Trimming removed 6 bases from V and 6 bases from J; junction bases left unmatched: 4. In nucleotides, the CDR3 is TGTGCCAGCAGCCAGGGGACAGGGGGCGAGCAGTACTTC. It specifies CASSQGTGGEQYF.

The genes are TRBV6-5 and TRBJ2-7; tentatively, D is TRBD2 (6 bases). With 0 bases removed from V and 2 bases from J, the gap between germline ends came to 11 bases. This CDR3 region has 15 residues. The germline V gene encodes CDR1 MNHEY and CDR2 SVGAGI. The CDR3 nucleotides read TGTGCCAGCAGTTACTCGAAGGAGGGAACCTACGAGCAGTACTTC. It translates to CASSYSKEGTYEQYF.

J is TRBJ2-7 and V is TRBV7-9; 9 nucleotides align to TRBD1. Looked up from germline, CDR1 is SEHNR and CDR2 is FQNEAQ (reference sequence). This CDR3 contains 14 residues. V shed 2 bases, J shed 6 bases, and the junction held 5 bases outside the gene matches. CDR3 protein: CASSLTGQGSEQYF. The CDR3 DNA follows: TGTGCCAGCAGCTTAACGGGACAGGGTTCCGAGCAGTACTTC. Full variable domain (rest looked up from reference TRBV7-9 and TRBJ2-7): DTGVSQNPRHKITKRGQNVTFRCDPISEHNRLYWYRQTLGQGPEFLTYFQNEAQLEKSRLLSDRFSAERPKGSFSTLEIQRTEQGDSAMYLCASSLTGQGSEQYFGPGTRLTVT.

The chain links TRBV9 to TRBJ2-2; D is uncertain. CDR1 SGDLS and CDR2 YYNGEE come from the germline V gene. CDR3 length equals 16 residues. Trimming removed 1 base from V and 7 bases from J, with 17 bases in between. CDR3 region: CASSVQLVGAGGELFF. The CDR3 DNA follows: TGTGCCAGCAGCGTACAACTTGTGGGCGCAGGCGGGGAGCTGTTTTTT.

The CDR3 sequence is CASSRSVTGSESPLHF. CDR3 sequence (DNA): TGTGCCAGCAGCCGCTCCGTCACAGGGAGCGAGTCACCCCTCCACTTT. The gene calls are TRBV27 and TRBJ1-6; a possible D gene is TRBD1 (6 bases). The CDR3 consists of 16 residues. With 6 bases removed from V and 10 bases from J, the gap between germline ends came to 22 bases. Germline-derived CDR1 and CDR2 are MNHEY and SMNVEV (reference sequence).

The V gene is TRBV19, the J gene TRBJ2-2; 9 positions match TRBD2. Trimming took 9 bases from V and 3 from J; bases not matched to a gene: 17. CDR1 is LNHDA, CDR2 SQIVND, per germline (reference sequence). This CDR3 is built from 18 residues. CDR3 nucleotides: TGTGCCAGGGAACCCACGGGGCGGGGGGGCCTCGACACCGGGGAGCTGTTTTTT. This codes for CAREPTGRGGLDTGELFF.

The gene calls are TRBV18 and TRBJ2-3, with D hard to call. The ends were cut back, 5 bases at V and 2 bases at J, with 8 bases in the middle. From germline, CDR1 is KGHSH and CDR2 LQKENI. This CDR3 has 13 residues. CDR3 in DNA: TGTGCCAGCTCAATTCTAAACACAGATACGCAGTATTTT. Protein sequence: CASSILNTDTQYF.

The table lists this clone with a count of one. V gene TRBV21-1 combines with J gene TRBJ1-5; TRBD1 is the table's D call, not checked against the DNA. TRBV21-1 is a listed pseudogene. The CDR3 is 18 amino acids. This chain's CDR3 is CASSKKKRTKPCNQPQHF. The CDR3 DNA reads as TGTGCCAGCAGCAAAAAAAAACGGACAAAGCCTTGCAATCAGCCCCAGCATTTT.

The chain joins TRBV9 to TRBJ2-7; D is uncertain. V was trimmed by 4 bases and J by 2 bases, leaving 13 bases between them. The CDR3 sequence is 14 residues long. Germline values: CDR1 SGDLS, CDR2 YYNGEE. CDR3 DNA: TGTGCCAGCAGCACTCGACCGGGTCCCTACGAGCAGTACTTC. This codes for CASSTRPGPYEQYF.

This clone was counted a single time. V is TRBV29-1 and J is TRBJ1-1; D ambiguous. Trimming shortened V by 7 bases and J by 4 bases, and 7 bases separated the two germline ends. Germline-derived CDR1 and CDR2 are SQVTM and ANQGSEA. There are 10 residues in the CDR3. The CDR3 reads CSGRSTEAFF. The CDR3 DNA is TGCAGCGGGAGGAGCACTGAAGCTTTCTTT.

This sequence joins TRBV10-3 and TRBJ2-5; D is possibly TRBD2 (6 bases). The ends were cut back, 6 bases at V and 0 bases at J, with 17 bases in the middle. The length of the CDR3 is 16 residues. The V gene's germline CDR1 is ENHRY and CDR2 SYGVKD. CDR3 region: CAISSRIAENQETQYF. The CDR3 region has the DNA TGTGCCATCAGCTCAAGAATAGCGGAGAACCAAGAGACCCAGTACTTC.

The V gene is TRBV28, the J gene TRBJ1-5; TRBD1 matches 8 bases. In germline, CDR1 is MDHEN, CDR2 SYDVKM. V was pared by 5 bases and J by 7 bases, with 7 bases of the junction left unmatched. The CDR3 is 14 residues long. The CDR3 nucleotides read TGTGCCAGCAGTCTGACAGGGGCCGTACAGCCCCAGCATTTT. It encodes CASSLTGAVQPQHF.

The rearrangement links TRBV27 to TRBJ2-7, with D perhaps matching TRBD1 (6 bases). This CDR3 contains 12 residues. Germline CDR1 and CDR2: MNHEY and SMNVEV (reference sequence). Trimming cost V 3 bases and J 4 bases, with 7 bases left between them. This CDR3 is CASSFQGYEQYF. For the CDR3, the DNA is TGTGCCAGCAGTTTTCAGGGGTACGAGCAGTACTTC.

This clone was picked up one time. Written as DNA, the CDR3 is TGTGCCAGCAGCAGATCCGGGACAGGGGTTCTCTACGAGCAGTACTTC. It is translated as CASSRSGTGVLYEQYF. This chain joins TRBV11-3 and TRBJ2-7; 10 bases are a match to TRBD1. The CDR3 is 16 residues long. Germline loops: CDR1 SGHNT, CDR2 YENEEA. V lost 5 bases, J lost 3 bases, and 10 bases stayed unmatched.

The chain has TRBV11-3 and TRBJ1-3; TRBD1 might be the D (5 bases). CDR1 is SGHNT and CDR2 is YENEEA in the germline V gene. The CDR3 runs to 13 residues. V lost 5 bases, J lost 0 bases, and 5 bases lay in between. The CDR3 coding sequence is TGTGCCAGCAGCCAGGGCTCTGGAAACACCATATATTTT. As protein: CASSQGSGNTIYF.

The chain employs TRBV2 and TRBJ2-7; D perhaps matches TRBD1 (6 bases). V shed 6 bases and J shed 2 bases, with 14 bases lying between them. Germline V gene sequence: CDR1 SNHLY, CDR2 FYNNEI. This CDR3 spans 14 amino acids. The CDR3 DNA reads as TGTGCCAGCAGAGAGGCAGGGGACCCCTACGAGCAGTACTTC. Translated: CASREAGDPYEQYF.

This clone has a handful of counts. Other DNA sequences in the sample encode the same CDR3. This rearrangement joins TRBV19 to TRBJ2-7; a possible D gene is TRBD1 (6 bases). In germline, CDR1 is LNHDA, CDR2 SQIVND (reference sequence). This CDR3 has 13 residues. V shed 9 bases and J shed 1 base, with 13 bases lying between them. CDR3 nucleotide sequence: TGTGCCAGCCGGGACACCTCGTCCTACGAGCAGTACTTC. Translation: CASRDTSSYEQYF.

A word on this clone: Other DNA sequences from this sample encode an identical CDR3 as well. The chain recombines TRBV10-3 with TRBJ2-1; maybe TRBD2 (5 bases). Germline V gene data show CDR1 as ENHRY and CDR2 as SYGVKD. Trimming pared 0 bases from V and 8 bases from J, leaving 14 bases between. The CDR3 is made up of 15 amino acids. CDR3 sequence reads: CAISESGMGSHEQFF. The CDR3 DNA reads as TGTGCCATCAGTGAGTCGGGGATGGGGAGTCATGAGCAGTTCTTC.

The rearrangement links TRBV11-3 to TRBJ2-2; D unresolved. V lost 4 bases, J lost 6 bases, and 12 bases lay in between. The CDR3 has 14 amino acids. Germline-derived CDR1 and CDR2 are SGHNT and YENEEA. CDR3: CASSSNTIAGELFF. CDR3 bases: TGTGCCAGCAGCTCCAATACTATAGCCGGGGAGCTGTTTTTT.